This TCR beta chain was identified during a study of cytomegalovirus exposure and HLA in healthy donors. Study-level background: The roughly 700 first-cohort repertoires shared a platform with the 120 validation repertoires, as reported in a later analysis.

Findings of the study overall: It was reported that the classifier diagnosed cytomegalovirus status with high specificity and sensitivity in both the original and validation cohorts. Rare TCR sequences dominated, though some public TCRs recurred in many donors.

Produced via immunoSEQ multiplex PCR; TCRdb's table is partial and in-frame only. The sample comprises a few hundred thousand clones, about 86% of which are singletons, and approximately 1% rests with the top ten. In regard to this clone: Its antigen is currently unknown.

The sequence was collected from a woman under 30 in good health and CMV-seronegative. The sequenced material came from PBMCs.

For the CDR3, the DNA is TGTGCCAGCAGCCTCTGGACTAGCGGGAGGCCCAACGAGCAGTACTTC. Translation gives CASSLWTSGRPNEQYF. This chain links TRBV11-3 with TRBJ2-7; 14 bases agree with TRBD2. Germline lookup yields CDR1 SGHNT and CDR2 YENEEA. CDR3 length equals 16 residues. V shed 5 bases and J 5 bases; nucleotides not matched to a gene: 8.